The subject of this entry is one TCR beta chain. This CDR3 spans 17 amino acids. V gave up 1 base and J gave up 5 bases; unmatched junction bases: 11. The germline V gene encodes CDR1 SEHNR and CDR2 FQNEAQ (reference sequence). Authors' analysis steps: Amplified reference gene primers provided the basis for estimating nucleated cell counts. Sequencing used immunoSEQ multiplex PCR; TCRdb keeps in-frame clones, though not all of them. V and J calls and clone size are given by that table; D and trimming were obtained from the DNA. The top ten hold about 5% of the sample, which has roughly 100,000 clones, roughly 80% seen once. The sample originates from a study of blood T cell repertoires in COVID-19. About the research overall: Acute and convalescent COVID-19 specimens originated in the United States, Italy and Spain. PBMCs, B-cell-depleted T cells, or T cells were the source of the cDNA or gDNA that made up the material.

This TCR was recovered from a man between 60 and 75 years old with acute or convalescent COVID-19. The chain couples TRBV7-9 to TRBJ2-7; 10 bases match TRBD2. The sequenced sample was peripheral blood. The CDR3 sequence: CASSLEGASGRWNEQYF. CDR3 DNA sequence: TGTGCCAGCAGCTTAGAAGGAGCTAGCGGGAGATGGAACGAGCAGTACTTC.